This is a list of T cell receptor beta chains from one sample in a study of T cell responses to AZD1222 COVID-19 vaccine. Measured with immunoSEQ multiplex PCR; TCRdb has only the in-frame clones, and not every one. The data contain over 150,000 clones, around nine tenths of them singletons. Sample: peripheral blood, taken 28 days after the second AZD1222 dose. These receptors were taken from an adult who received the AZD1222 COVID-19 vaccine. CDR3s include the opening cysteine and the closing phenylalanine or tryptophan. D genes are given only for firm matches. Only some rows state a clone size, as once, few, many or a class for expanded clones.

>TRBD1|NA|TRBJ1-5|TRBV7-2
CASSLGQGSNQPQHF
TGTGCCAGCAGCCTCGGACAGGGTAGCAATCAGCCCCAGCATTTT
>NA|NA|TRBJ1-1|TRBV20-1
CSASAGASTEAFF
TGCAGTGCTAGTGCTGGGGCTAGTACTGAAGCTTTCTTT
>TRBD2|NA|TRBJ2-7|TRBV5-6
CASSAGDEQYF
TGTGCCAGCAGCGCGGGAGACGAGCAGTACTTC
>NA|NA|TRBJ1-4|TRBV5-6
CASSLATSSREKLFF
TGTGCCAGCAGCTTGGCGACCTCCAGTAGAGAAAAACTGTTTTTT
>NA|NA|TRBJ1-4|TRBV5-6
CASTPWGTTNEKLFF
TGTGCCAGCACCCCGTGGGGGACAACTAATGAAAAACTGTTTTTT
>TRBD1|NA|TRBJ1-2|TRBV15
CATSPMGDRGNGYTF
TGTGCCACCAGTCCTATGGGGGACAGGGGGAATGGCTACACCTTC
>NA|NA|TRBJ1-2|TRBV10-1
CASPKEPSYGYTF
TGCGCCAGTCCCAAGGAGCCATCGTATGGCTACACCTTC
>NA|NA|TRBJ1-6|TRBV28
CASSPRATPLHF
TGTGCCAGCAGCCCCAGGGCGACACCCCTCCACTTT
>NA|NA|TRBJ2-1|TRBV4-1
CASSQVVSTEQFF
TGCGCCAGCAGCCAAGTAGTCTCCACTGAGCAGTTCTTC
>NA|NA|TRBJ1-1|TRBV2
CASSERTAAPEAFF
TGTGCCAGCAGTGAAAGGACCGCAGCTCCTGAAGCTTTCTTT
>NA|NA|TRBJ2-7|TRBV30
CAWSVTGASRGVLEQYF
TGTGCCTGGAGTGTAACGGGGGCGTCCAGGGGGGTGCTCGAGCAGTACTTC
>NA|NA|TRBJ1-5|TRBV27
CASSFHGGNQPQHF
TGTGCCAGCAGCTTCCACGGGGGTAACCAGCCCCAGCATTTT
>NA|few|TRBJ2-1|TRBV27
CASSSLGGSPEQFF
TGTGCCAGCAGTTCCTTAGGGGGGAGCCCTGAGCAGTTCTTC
>TRBD1|NA|TRBJ1-2|TRBV19
CASRTRGQGGGYTF
TGTGCCAGTAGGACAAGGGGACAGGGAGGTGGCTACACCTTC
>NA|NA|TRBJ1-1|TRBV6-5
CASSFRTENTEAFF
TGTGCCAGCAGTTTCCGGACAGAGAACACTGAAGCTTTCTTT
>NA|NA|TRBJ1-2|TRBV20-1
CSASKEAAYGYTF
TGCAGTGCTAGTAAGGAGGCAGCCTATGGCTACACCTTC
>NA|NA|TRBJ1-1|TRBV5-6
CASSLVRSGPTEAFF
TGTGCCAGCAGCTTGGTAAGATCAGGGCCCACTGAAGCTTTCTTT
>NA|NA|TRBJ2-7|TRBV7-9
CASSWSGATYEQYF
TGTGCCAGCAGCTGGTCGGGGGCAACCTACGAGCAGTACTTC
>NA|NA|TRBJ1-2|TRBV19
CASSRLTGPSYGYTF
TGTGCCAGTAGTAGGTTGACCGGACCAAGCTATGGCTACACCTTC
>TRBD1|once|TRBJ1-1|TRBV19
CASSFSGGNTEAFF
TGTGCCAGTAGCTTCTCAGGGGGGAACACTGAAGCTTTCTTT